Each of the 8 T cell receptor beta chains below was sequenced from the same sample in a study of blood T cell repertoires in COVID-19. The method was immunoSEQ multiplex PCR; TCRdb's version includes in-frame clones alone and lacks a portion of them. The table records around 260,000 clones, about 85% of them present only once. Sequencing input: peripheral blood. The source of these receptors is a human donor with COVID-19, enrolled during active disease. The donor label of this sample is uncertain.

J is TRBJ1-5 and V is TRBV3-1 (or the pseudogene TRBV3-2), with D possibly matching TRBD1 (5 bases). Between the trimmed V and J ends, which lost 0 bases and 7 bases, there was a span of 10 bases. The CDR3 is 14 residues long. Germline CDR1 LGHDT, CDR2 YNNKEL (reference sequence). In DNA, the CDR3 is TGTGCCAGCAGCCAAGATGCGCGGGGGCAGCCCCAGCATTTT. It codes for CASSQDARGQPQHF.

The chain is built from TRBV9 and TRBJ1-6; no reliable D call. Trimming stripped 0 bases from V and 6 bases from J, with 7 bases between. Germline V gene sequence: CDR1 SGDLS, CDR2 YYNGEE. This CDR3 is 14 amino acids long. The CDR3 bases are TGTGCCAGCAGCGTAGAGCACAGTAATTCACCCCTCCACTTT. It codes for CASSVEHSNSPLHF.

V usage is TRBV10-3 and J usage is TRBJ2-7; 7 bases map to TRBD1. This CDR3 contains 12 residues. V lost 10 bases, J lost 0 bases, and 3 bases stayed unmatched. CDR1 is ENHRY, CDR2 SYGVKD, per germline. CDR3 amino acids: CATGQISYEQYF. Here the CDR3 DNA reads TGTGCCACGGGACAGATCTCCTACGAGCAGTACTTC.

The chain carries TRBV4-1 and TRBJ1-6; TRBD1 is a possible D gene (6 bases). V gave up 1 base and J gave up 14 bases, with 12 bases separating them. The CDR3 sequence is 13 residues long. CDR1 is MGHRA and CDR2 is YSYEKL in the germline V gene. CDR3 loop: CASSQVGGQTLHF. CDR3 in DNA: TGCGCCAGCAGCCAAGTAGGGGGTCAAACCCTCCACTTT.

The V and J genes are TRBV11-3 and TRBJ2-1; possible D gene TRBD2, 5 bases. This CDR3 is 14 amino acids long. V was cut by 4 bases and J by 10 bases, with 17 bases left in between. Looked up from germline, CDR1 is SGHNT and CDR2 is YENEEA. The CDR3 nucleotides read TGTGCCAGCAGCTCTGGACGGACTTTCGGAGAGCAGTTCTTC. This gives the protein CASSSGRTFGEQFF.

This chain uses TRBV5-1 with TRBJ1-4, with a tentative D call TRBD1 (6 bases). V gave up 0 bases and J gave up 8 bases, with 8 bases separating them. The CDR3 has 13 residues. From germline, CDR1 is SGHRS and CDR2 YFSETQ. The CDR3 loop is CASSLAQGEKLFF. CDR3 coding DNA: TGCGCCAGCAGCTTGGCCCAGGGGGAAAAACTGTTTTTT. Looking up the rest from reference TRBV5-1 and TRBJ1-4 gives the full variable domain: KAGVTQTPRYLIKTRGQQVTLSCSPISGHRSVSWYQQTPGQGLQFLFEYFSETQRNKGNFPGRFSGRQFSNSRSEMNVSTLELGDSALYLCASSLAQGEKLFFGSGTQLSVL.

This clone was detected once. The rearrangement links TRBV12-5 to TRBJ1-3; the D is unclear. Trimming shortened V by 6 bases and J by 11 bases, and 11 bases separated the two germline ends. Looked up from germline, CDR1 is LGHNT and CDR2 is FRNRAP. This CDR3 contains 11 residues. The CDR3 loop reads CASGPREAIYF. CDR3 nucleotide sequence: TGTGCTAGTGGCCCTCGGGAAGCCATATATTTT.

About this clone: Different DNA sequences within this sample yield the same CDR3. The CDR3 here is CASSQDRGSSYNEQFF. CDR3 in DNA: TGTGCCAGCAGCCAAGATAGGGGGAGCTCCTACAATGAGCAGTTCTTC. This sequence joins TRBV3-1 (or the pseudogene TRBV3-2) and TRBJ2-1; D perhaps matches TRBD1 (6 bases). The CDR3 runs 16 residues. The germline V and J ends were trimmed by 0 bases and 0 bases, with 9 bases remaining between them. From germline, CDR1 is LGHDT and CDR2 YNNKEL (reference sequence).